Given below is one T cell receptor (beta chain) in context. The antigen is unknown. V lost 1 base, J lost 6 bases, and 10 bases lay in between. This CDR3 is built from 14 residues. Germline CDR1 and CDR2: PRHDT and FYEKMQ (reference sequence). Peripheral blood from each donor was collected in a volume of 9.5 to 10 milliliters. A sample-barcoded 5' primer and a J-beta primer mix were used in a second PCR of roughly 7 to 12 cycles. A template-switch adaptor that had 12 random nucleotides put a tag on each cDNA molecule. MiXCR was run by TCRdb on the 5' RACE reads, yielding one entry per CDR3 protein. The sample holds hundreds of thousands of distinct CDR3 sequences, around 31% seen once. The data originate from a study of blood T cells in healthy people across ages. Study-level points and caveats: Researchers report that TCR beta diversity correlated strongly with naive T cell percentage.

The chain links TRBV13 to TRBJ2-1; D unclear. The sequence came from a woman aged 80 or over in good health. The sequencing input was blood. CDR3 DNA: TGTGCCAGCAGCTTAGAGGGTGGGGTCAATGAGCAGTTCTTC. It yields the protein CASSLEGGVNEQFF.